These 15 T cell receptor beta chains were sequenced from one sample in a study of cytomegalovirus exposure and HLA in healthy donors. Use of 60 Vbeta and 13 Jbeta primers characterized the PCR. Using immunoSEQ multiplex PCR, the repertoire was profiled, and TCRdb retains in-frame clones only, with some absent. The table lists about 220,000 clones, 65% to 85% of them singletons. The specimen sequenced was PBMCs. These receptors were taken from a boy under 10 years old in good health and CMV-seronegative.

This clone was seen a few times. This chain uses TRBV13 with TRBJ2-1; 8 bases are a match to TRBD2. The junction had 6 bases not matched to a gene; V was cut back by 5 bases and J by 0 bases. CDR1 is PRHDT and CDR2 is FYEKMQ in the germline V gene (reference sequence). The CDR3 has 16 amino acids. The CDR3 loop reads CASSPKAGGSYNEQFF. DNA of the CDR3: TGTGCCAGCAGCCCGAAGGCGGGGGGCTCCTACAATGAGCAGTTCTTC.

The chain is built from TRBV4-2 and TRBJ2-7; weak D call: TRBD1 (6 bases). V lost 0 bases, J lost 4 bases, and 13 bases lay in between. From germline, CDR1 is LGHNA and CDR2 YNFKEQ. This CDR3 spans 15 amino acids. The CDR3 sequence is CASSQEQGESYEQYF. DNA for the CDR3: TGTGCCAGCAGCCAAGAACAGGGAGAGTCGTACGAGCAGTACTTC.

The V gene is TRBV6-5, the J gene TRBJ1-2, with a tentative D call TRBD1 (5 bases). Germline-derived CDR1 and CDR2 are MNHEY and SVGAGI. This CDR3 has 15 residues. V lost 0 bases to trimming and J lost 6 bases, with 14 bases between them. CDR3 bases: TGTGCCAGCAGTTACTCGTCGGGCAGGGCTGATGGCTACACCTTC. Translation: CASSYSSGRADGYTF.

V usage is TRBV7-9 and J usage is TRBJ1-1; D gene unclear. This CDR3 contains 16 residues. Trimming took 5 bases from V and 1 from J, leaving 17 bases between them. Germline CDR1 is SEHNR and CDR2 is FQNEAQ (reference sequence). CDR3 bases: TGTGCCAGCAGCCGAGCCGGGGAGTACGGGAACACTGAAGCTTTCTTT. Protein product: CASSRAGEYGNTEAFF.

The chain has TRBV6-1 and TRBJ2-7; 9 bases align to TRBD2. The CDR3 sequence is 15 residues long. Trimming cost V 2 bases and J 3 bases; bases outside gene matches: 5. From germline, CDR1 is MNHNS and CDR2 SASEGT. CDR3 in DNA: TGTGCCAGCAGTGAAAGCGGGGGGCCCTACTACGAGCAGTACTTC. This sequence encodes CASSESGGPYYEQYF.

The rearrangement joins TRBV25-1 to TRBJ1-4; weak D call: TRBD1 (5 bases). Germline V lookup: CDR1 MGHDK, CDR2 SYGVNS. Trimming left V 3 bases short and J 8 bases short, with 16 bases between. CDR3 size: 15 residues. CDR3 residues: CASSEGLGRGEKLFF. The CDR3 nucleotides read TGTGCCAGCAGTGAGGGACTCGGCCGCGGGGAAAAACTGTTTTTT.

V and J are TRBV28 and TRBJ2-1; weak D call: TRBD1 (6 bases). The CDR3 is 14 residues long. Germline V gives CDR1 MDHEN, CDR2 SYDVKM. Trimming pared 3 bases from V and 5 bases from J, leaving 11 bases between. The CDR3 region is CASSFAGADNEQFF. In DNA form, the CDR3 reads TGTGCCAGCAGTTTTGCAGGGGCGGACAATGAGCAGTTCTTC. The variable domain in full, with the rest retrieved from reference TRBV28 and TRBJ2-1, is DVKVTQSSRYLVKRTGEKVFLECVQDMDHENMFWYRQDPGLGLRLIYFSYDVKMKEKGDIPEGYSVSREKKERFSLILESASTNQTSMYLCASSFAGADNEQFFGPGTRLTVL.

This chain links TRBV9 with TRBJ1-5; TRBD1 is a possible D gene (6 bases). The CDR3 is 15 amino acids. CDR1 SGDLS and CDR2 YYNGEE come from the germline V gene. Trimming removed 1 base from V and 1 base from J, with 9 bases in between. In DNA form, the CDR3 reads TGTGCCAGCAGCGTATCAGGGGCCAGCAATCAGCCCCAGCATTTT. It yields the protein CASSVSGASNQPQHF.

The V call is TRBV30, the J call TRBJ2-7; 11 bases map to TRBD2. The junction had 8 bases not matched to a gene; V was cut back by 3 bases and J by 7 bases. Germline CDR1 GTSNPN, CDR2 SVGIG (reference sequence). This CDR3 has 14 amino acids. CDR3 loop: CAWSQLAGVSEQYF. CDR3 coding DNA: TGTGCCTGGAGCCAACTAGCGGGAGTGAGTGAGCAGTACTTC.

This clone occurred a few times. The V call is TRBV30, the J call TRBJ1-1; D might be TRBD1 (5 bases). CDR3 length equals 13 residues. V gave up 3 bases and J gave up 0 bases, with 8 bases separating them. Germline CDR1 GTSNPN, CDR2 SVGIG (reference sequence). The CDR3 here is CAWSGHLNTEAFF. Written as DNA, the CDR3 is TGTGCCTGGAGCGGACACCTGAACACTGAAGCTTTCTTT.

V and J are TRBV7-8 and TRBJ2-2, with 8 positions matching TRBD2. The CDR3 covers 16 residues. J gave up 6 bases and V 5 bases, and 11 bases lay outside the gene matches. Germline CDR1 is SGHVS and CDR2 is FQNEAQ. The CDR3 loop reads CASSQTGTREPGELFF. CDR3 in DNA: TGTGCCAGCAGCCAGACCGGGACTAGAGAACCCGGGGAGCTGTTTTTT.

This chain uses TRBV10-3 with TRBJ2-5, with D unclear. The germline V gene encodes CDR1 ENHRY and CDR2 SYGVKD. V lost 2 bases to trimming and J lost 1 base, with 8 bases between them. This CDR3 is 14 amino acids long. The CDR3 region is CAISEGAAQETQYF. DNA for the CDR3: TGTGCCATCAGTGAGGGAGCCGCCCAAGAGACCCAGTACTTC.

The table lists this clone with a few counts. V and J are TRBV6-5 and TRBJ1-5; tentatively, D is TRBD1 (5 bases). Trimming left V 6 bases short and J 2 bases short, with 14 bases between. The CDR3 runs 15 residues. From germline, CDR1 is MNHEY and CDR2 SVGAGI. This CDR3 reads CASRGRGSGNQPQHF. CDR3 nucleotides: TGTGCCAGCAGAGGCCGGGGGTCAGGCAATCAGCCCCAGCATTTT.

Here the CDR3 reads CASSGLAFEQFF. As DNA, the CDR3 is TGTGCCAGCAGCGGACTAGCGTTTGAGCAGTTCTTC. V gene TRBV9 combines with J gene TRBJ2-1; 8 bases match TRBD2. The V segment lost 3 bases and the J segment 9 bases; nucleotides outside the gene matches: 2. Per the germline V gene, CDR1 is SGDLS and CDR2 is YYNGEE. This CDR3 is built from 12 residues.

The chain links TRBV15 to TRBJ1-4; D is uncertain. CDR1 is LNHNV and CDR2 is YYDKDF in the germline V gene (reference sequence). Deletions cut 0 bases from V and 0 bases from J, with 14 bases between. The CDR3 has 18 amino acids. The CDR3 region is CATSRDFGETATNEKLFF. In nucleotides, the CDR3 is TGTGCCACCAGCAGAGATTTTGGAGAGACTGCAACTAATGAAAAACTGTTTTTT. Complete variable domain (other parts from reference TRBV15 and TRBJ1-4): DAMVIQNPRYQVTQFGKPVTLSCSQTLNHNVMYWYQQKSSQAPKLLFHYYDKDFNNEADTPDNFQSRRPNTSFCFLDIRSPGLGDTAMYLCATSRDFGETATNEKLFFGSGTQLSVL.